This T cell receptor beta chain was recorded in a study of identical twins. Findings and limits, study-wide: Out-of-frame beta chain sequences displayed weaker excess sharing between twins.

This clonotype appeared many times. Its specificity is not known. Template switching added a universal primer site; cDNA carried unique molecular identifiers. TCRdb processed the 5' RACE reads anew with MiXCR; each CDR3 protein has one entry. Among 410,000 or so distinct CDR3 sequences listed, roughly 20% were seen once. V lost 1 base, J lost 5 bases, and 15 bases stayed unmatched. CDR3 size: 17 residues. In germline, CDR1 is DFQATT, CDR2 SNEGSKA (reference sequence). The sequence derives from a man aged 50 to 59 in good health. What was sequenced was naive T cells sorted from blood. The V and J genes are TRBV20-1 and TRBJ2-3; 7 positions match TRBD2. The CDR3 here is CSARALDPTSIQDTQYF. CDR3 coding DNA: TGCAGTGCTAGAGCGCTTGACCCGACTAGCATTCAAGATACGCAGTATTTT.